This T cell receptor beta chain was captured in a study of cytomegalovirus exposure and HLA in healthy donors. Study-level background: There were 100 million to 120 million unique TCR beta sequences, drawn from 150 million to 200 million T cells, in an earlier analysis.

Regarding the study as a whole: It has been reported that TCR beta sequences accurately predicted the HLA-A and HLA-B alleles of most subjects.

A remark on this clone: The antigen remains undetermined.

With 60 Vbeta and 13 Jbeta primers, the PCR was carried out. Sequencing used immunoSEQ multiplex PCR; TCRdb keeps in-frame clones, though not all of them. The sample gives roughly 230,000 clones, around nine tenths of which show up once; 1.5% to 2% is in the top ten. Germline values: CDR1 SEHNR, CDR2 FQNEAQ (reference sequence). V lost 4 bases and J 2 bases, leaving 14 bases between the germline ends. The CDR3 covers 15 residues. V usage is TRBV7-9 and J usage is TRBJ1-1; D is undetermined. The source material was PBMCs. The TCR was taken from a girl aged 2 to 10 in good health and CMV-seronegative. The CDR3 region is CASSSRGGPNTEAFF. The CDR3 DNA sequence: TGTGCCAGCAGCTCGCGGGGAGGACCCAACACTGAAGCTTTCTTT.